This T cell receptor beta chain was recovered during a study of T-cell memory formation after mild COVID-19. Study-level results: Memory sampled before infection contained some responding clones, suggesting cross-reactive memory joined. Contracting CD4+ clones were located mainly in CM and EM, and CD8+ clones in EMRA.

TCRdb analysed the 5' RACE reads with MiXCR anew, one entry per CDR3 protein. The sample carries tens of thousands of distinct CDR3 sequences, about 13% recorded once. There are a few counts of this clonotype. The antigen is not known. The sequence came from a man aged 18 to 29 who had mild COVID-19 (a few samples of this study predate the infection). Cell type and time point are not known. Sequencing input: PBMCs or a T cell subset sorted from them (not recorded which).

CDR3 region: CATVPRQYSYNEQFF. In nucleotides, the CDR3 is TGTGCCACCGTACCACGACAGTACTCCTACAATGAGCAGTTCTTC. The chain is built from TRBV24-1 and TRBJ2-1; tentative D call: TRBD1 (5 bases). Germline lookup yields CDR1 KGHDR and CDR2 SFDVKD. This CDR3 is built from 15 residues. V was clipped by 9 bases and J by 0 bases, with 14 bases between them.